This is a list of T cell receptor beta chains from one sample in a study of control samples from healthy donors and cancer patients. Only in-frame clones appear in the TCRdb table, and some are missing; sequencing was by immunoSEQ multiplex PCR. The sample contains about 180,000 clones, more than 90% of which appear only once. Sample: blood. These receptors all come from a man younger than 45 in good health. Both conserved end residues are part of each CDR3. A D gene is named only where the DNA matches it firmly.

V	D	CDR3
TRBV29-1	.	CSVESGRRTGELFF
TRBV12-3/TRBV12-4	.	CASSFGPSYEQYF
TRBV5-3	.	CARSTSSGELFF
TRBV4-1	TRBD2	CASSQDGASGRGTQYF
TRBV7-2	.	CASSFRATGTDTEAFF
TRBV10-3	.	CVTGAIRGYTF
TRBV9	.	CASSVGGTGNTIYF
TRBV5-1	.	CASSLESANTGELFF
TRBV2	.	CASRLRVERSYEQYF
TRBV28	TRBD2	CASSFVPPRGGGYTQYF
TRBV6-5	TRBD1	CASSYSAGGGEKLFF
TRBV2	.	CASSEWGLRGYTF
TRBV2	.	CASLPPGGRDEKLFF
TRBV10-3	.	CAISETRTDYGYTF
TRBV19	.	CATTRFTGNTIYF
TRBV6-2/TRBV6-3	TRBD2	CASSYLLATDTQYF
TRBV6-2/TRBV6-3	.	CASSYDGYEQYF
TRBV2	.	CASSEEETQYF
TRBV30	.	CAWTGQGRPGGYTF
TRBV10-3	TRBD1	CAMSTGVKNTIYF
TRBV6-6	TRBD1	CASSYSGQPGDYGYTF
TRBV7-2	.	CASSLDGSSNQPQHF
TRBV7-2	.	CASSLSLGSGNTIYF
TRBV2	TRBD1	CASSLSRDSRTAFF
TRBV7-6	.	CASSLEVSGRYGYTF
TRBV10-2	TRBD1	CASSYSDRGQPQHF
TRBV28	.	CASSQGEKLFF
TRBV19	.	CASSMYDEQYF
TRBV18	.	CASSPRPDTGELFF
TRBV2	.	CASRVGTGWGKLFF
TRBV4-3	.	CASSQDGSSGNTIYF
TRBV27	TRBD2	CASSAPGTSDTQYF